These 17 T cell receptor beta chains were all obtained from the same sample, sequenced in a study of Ad26.COV2.S vaccination and SARS-CoV-2 variants. Sequencing was performed with immunoSEQ multiplex PCR; in TCRdb, only in-frame clones are kept and a portion is missing. The sample carries 440,000 or so clones, about 90% recorded once. This sample's treatment: some 19 received Ad26.COV2.S at low or high dose, single or two shots; roughly five received placebo; per-sample allocation not given. Following the first vaccine or placebo injection, samples were taken on day 63. The sample was peripheral blood, taken in a trial of Ad26.COV2.S vaccine versus placebo. The receptors here all came from a person aged 18-65 years who received the Ad26.COV2.S COVID-19 vaccine or a placebo.

The chain couples TRBV4-1 to TRBJ2-1, with TRBD1 identical over 12 bases. J lost 5 bases, V lost 4 bases, and 9 bases had no gene match. Germline assignment: CDR1 MGHRA and CDR2 YSYEKL. There are 17 residues in the CDR3. CDR3 sequence reads: CASSPRGQGAVNNEQFF. Here the CDR3 DNA reads TGCGCCAGCAGCCCTCGGGGACAGGGGGCGGTCAACAATGAGCAGTTCTTC.

The rearrangement joins TRBV27 to TRBJ1-6; no clear D. In germline, CDR1 is MNHEY, CDR2 SMNVEV (reference sequence). This CDR3 is 17 amino acids long. V was pared by 2 bases and J by 4 bases, with 15 bases between. This CDR3 reads CASSLGVSGGYNSPLHF. DNA of the CDR3: TGTGCCAGCAGTTTAGGGGTCAGCGGTGGATATAATTCACCCCTCCACTTT.

This sequence joins TRBV27 and TRBJ2-3; TRBD1 aligns across 8 bases. Looked up from germline, CDR1 is MNHEY and CDR2 is SMNVEV (reference sequence). The CDR3 consists of 14 residues. V lost 5 bases and J lost 1; bases outside the gene matches: 2. The CDR3, as DNA: TGTGCCAGCAGTCCGGACAGGGGCACAGATACGCAGTATTTT. Amino acids: CASSPDRGTDTQYF.

V and J are TRBV2 and TRBJ1-3; D is ambiguous. Germline values: CDR1 SNHLY, CDR2 FYNNEI. The CDR3 covers 14 residues. V gave up 6 bases and J gave up 0 bases, with 9 bases separating them. The CDR3 nucleotides are TGTGCCAGCAGGGACGGGAGCTCTGGAAACACCATATATTTT. It translates to CASRDGSSGNTIYF. Complete variable domain (other parts from reference TRBV2 and TRBJ1-3): EPEVTQTPSHQVTQMGQEVILRCVPISNHLYFYWYRQILGQKVEFLVSFYNNEISEKSEIFDDQFSVERPDGSNFTLKIRSTKLEDSAMYFCASRDGSSGNTIYFGEGSWLTVV.

The V and J genes are TRBV23-1 and TRBJ2-3, with TRBD2 identical over 8 bases. TRBV23-1 falls under the ORF class, with uncertain function. J was trimmed by 7 bases and V by 4 bases; bases with no gene match: 10. The CDR3 totals 15 residues. The CDR3 is CASSLGRALFYTQYF. The CDR3 DNA sequence: TGCGCCAGCAGTCTCGGGAGGGCCTTGTTCTATACGCAGTATTTT.

The chain has TRBV6-2 or TRBV6-3 and TRBJ2-7, with 7 bases that match TRBD1. CDR3 length: 16 residues. CDR1 is MNHEY, CDR2 SVGEGT, per germline. The junction had 10 bases not matched to a gene; V was cut back by 4 bases and J by 1 base. The CDR3 sequence is CASSLSTRTGSYEQYF. The CDR3 DNA sequence: TGTGCCAGCAGTTTGAGTACTCGGACAGGATCCTACGAGCAGTACTTC.

This chain links TRBV27 with TRBJ2-7; 9 bases are a match to TRBD2. Looked up from germline, CDR1 is MNHEY and CDR2 is SMNVEV (reference sequence). This CDR3 has 16 residues. V was clipped by 2 bases and J by 6 bases; unmatched bases: 11. The CDR3 region has the DNA TGTGCCAGCAGTTTAGAGGGACTAGCTGTTGTCTCCGAGCAGTACTTC. Protein product: CASSLEGLAVVSEQYF.

The chain links TRBV24-1 to TRBJ2-3; D is perhaps TRBD2 (5 bases). Germline loops: CDR1 KGHDR, CDR2 SFDVKD. The CDR3 runs to 14 residues. Trimming removed 5 bases at V and 2 bases at J, with 10 bases between. Here the CDR3 reads CATSGQRPTDTQYF. The DNA of the CDR3 is TGTGCCACCAGTGGTCAGCGGCCCACAGATACGCAGTATTTT.

The genes are TRBV28 and TRBJ2-7, with 8 bases that match TRBD2. CDR1 is MDHEN and CDR2 is SYDVKM in the germline V gene. V gave up 5 bases and J gave up 2 bases; unmatched junction bases: 8. The CDR3 runs 15 residues. CDR3 bases: TGTGCCAGCAGTCCCCTAGGCGGGGGGACCTACGAGCAGTACTTC. Its protein product is CASSPLGGGTYEQYF. The full variable domain, with the rest looked up from reference TRBV28 and TRBJ2-7, is DVKVTQSSRYLVKRTGEKVFLECVQDMDHENMFWYRQDPGLGLRLIYFSYDVKMKEKGDIPEGYSVSREKKERFSLILESASTNQTSMYLCASSPLGGGTYEQYFGPGTRLTVT.

Only a few counts were recorded for this clone. The chain employs TRBV6-5 and TRBJ2-2, with a tentative D call TRBD1 (6 bases). The V end was cut by 4 bases, the J end by 1 base, with 10 bases between. Germline loops: CDR1 MNHEY, CDR2 SVGAGI. The CDR3 covers 15 residues. In nucleotides, the CDR3 is TGTGCCAGCAGTTGGGGGCAGATGAACACCGGGGAGCTGTTTTTT. It is translated as CASSWGQMNTGELFF.

The chain recombines TRBV18 with TRBJ2-1; D is perhaps TRBD2 (6 bases). Germline V gene sequence: CDR1 KGHSH, CDR2 LQKENI. The CDR3 is 15 amino acids. Trimming stripped 3 bases from V and 7 bases from J, with 16 bases between. The CDR3 loop is CASSPGMRGGNEQFF. CDR3 sequence (DNA): TGTGCCAGCTCACCGGGAATGCGGGGCGGGAATGAGCAGTTCTTC.

The chain recombines TRBV29-1 with TRBJ2-1, with 11 bases identical to TRBD2. Germline V gene data show CDR1 as SQVTM and CDR2 as ANQGSEA. The CDR3 consists of 15 residues. Unmatched junction bases numbered 9, after V lost 7 bases and J lost 4 bases. CDR3 DNA sequence: TGCAGCGCTTCTCCCGGGACTAGCGGTTACAATGAGCAGTTCTTC. Amino acids: CSASPGTSGYNEQFF.

The sample holds one count of this clone. The chain has TRBV23-1 and TRBJ1-5; D possibly corresponds to TRBD1 (6 bases). TRBV23-1 is labeled an ORF, and its function is uncertain. CDR3 length equals 14 residues. Trimming left V 4 bases short and J 5 bases short, with 12 bases between. CDR3 protein: CASSRIQGYQPQHF. The CDR3 nucleotides read TGCGCCAGCAGTCGGATACAGGGTTATCAGCCCCAGCATTTT.

V and J are TRBV6-2 or TRBV6-3 and TRBJ2-3; 9 bases fit TRBD2. V lost 2 bases and J lost 1; bases outside the gene matches: 10. The CDR3 is made up of 18 amino acids. CDR1 and CDR2 from the germline V gene are MNHEY and SVGEGT. CDR3 in amino acids: CASSYGYSGRLGTDTQYF. The CDR3 region has the DNA TGTGCCAGCAGTTACGGTTATAGCGGGAGACTCGGCACAGATACGCAGTATTTT.

This chain links TRBV2 with TRBJ2-7, with TRBD2 matching over 7 bases. There are 12 residues in the CDR3. The junction had 9 bases not matched to a gene; V was cut back by 11 bases and J by 5 bases. Germline CDR1 SNHLY, CDR2 FYNNEI. This CDR3 reads CAEGGRSDEQYF. The CDR3 nucleotides are TGTGCCGAGGGAGGGAGGAGCGACGAGCAGTACTTC.

This rearrangement joins TRBV9 to TRBJ2-1, with 8 positions matching TRBD2. The J segment lost 5 bases and the V segment lost 0 bases, leaving 13 bases of the junction unmatched. This CDR3 is 18 amino acids long. Per the germline V gene, CDR1 is SGDLS and CDR2 is YYNGEE. The CDR3 nucleotides are TGTGCCAGCAGCGTAGTTGAATGGGTAGCGGGGTTAAACAATGAGCAGTTCTTC. Translating gives CASSVVEWVAGLNNEQFF. Full variable domain (remainder filled in from reference TRBV9 and TRBJ2-1): DSGVTQTPKHLITATGQRVTLRCSPRSGDLSVYWYQQSLDQGLQFLIQYYNGEERAKGNILERFSAQQFPDLHSELNLSSLELGDSALYFCASSVVEWVAGLNNEQFFGPGTRLTVL.

J is TRBJ2-1 and V is TRBV9; 7 nucleotides match TRBD2. Per the germline V gene, CDR1 is SGDLS and CDR2 is YYNGEE. CDR3 length equals 15 residues. The junction had 7 bases not matched to a gene; V was cut back by 3 bases and J by 4 bases. CDR3 coding DNA: TGTGCCAGCAGCGAGCAGGGCGGGGGATACAATGAGCAGTTCTTC. It encodes CASSEQGGGYNEQFF.